A single sample gave rise to the 27 T cell receptor beta chains below, sequenced in a study of blood T cell repertoires in COVID-19 (dated by TCRdb to about 2020). Library prep was done by the immunoSEQ multiplex PCR assay. TCRdb provides this immuneACCESS table in a form limited to in-frame rearrangements. Some clones are lacking; in checked studies, under half of them reflect an unresolved V gene, and why the rest are absent is not known. The sample table lists under 250,000 clones, about nine tenths of them with a count of one. Around 6.5% of the sample rests with the top ten. Sequenced input: peripheral blood. These receptors were obtained from a woman in her twenties or thirties with COVID-19, enrolled during active disease.

This chain uses TRBV19 with TRBJ1-5, with D possibly matching TRBD1 (6 bases). The CDR3 loop spans 16 amino acids. Deletions cut 7 bases from V and 13 bases from J, with 29 bases between. Germline CDR1 and CDR2: LNHDA and SQIVND (reference sequence). The CDR3 is CASTGVSQTLSRPQHF. The CDR3 region has the DNA TGTGCCAGTACAGGGGTCTCGCAGACCTTATCTCGGCCTCAGCATTTT. The full variable domain, with the rest looked up from reference TRBV19 and TRBJ1-5, is DGGITQSPKYLFRKEGQNVTLSCEQNLNHDAMYWYRQDPGQGLRLIYYSQIVNDFQKGDIAEGYSVSREKKESFPLTVTSAQKNPTAFYLCASTGVSQTLSRPQHFGDGTRLSIL.

The chain combines TRBV15 with TRBJ1-1, with TRBD1 as a possible D gene (6 bases). The germline CDR1 and CDR2 sequences are LNHNV and YYDKDF (reference sequence). Trimming pared 0 bases from V and 12 bases from J, leaving 14 bases between. The CDR3 consists of 13 residues. The CDR3 nucleotides read TGTGCCACCAGCAGAGATGTGGGGGCCGGACCTTTCTTT. Protein: CATSRDVGAGPFF.

This clone was seen a handful of times. V and J are TRBV18 and TRBJ1-4; TRBD1 matches 7 bases. The CDR3 covers 15 residues. V shed 3 bases, J shed 7 bases, and the junction held 8 bases outside the gene matches. Germline V gives CDR1 KGHSH, CDR2 LQKENI. The CDR3 bases are TGTGCCAGCTCACCGAATGTGGGACAGAGTGAAAAACTGTTTTTT. Residues: CASSPNVGQSEKLFF.

The CDR3 region has the DNA TGTGCCAGCAGCCCCGGGACAGGGGTCTACAATGAGCAGTTCTTC. Translating it yields CASSPGTGVYNEQFF. This chain joins TRBV2 and TRBJ2-1; 10 bases match TRBD1. The junction had 5 bases not matched to a gene; V was cut back by 6 bases and J by 3 bases. The CDR3 extends over 15 amino acids. Germline V gives CDR1 SNHLY, CDR2 FYNNEI.

The table lists this clone with a few counts. CDR3 in DNA: TGTGCCAGCAGGTGGGCCCCGGACACTGAAGCTTTCTTT. Amino acids: CASRWAPDTEAFF. The chain recombines TRBV5-4 with TRBJ1-1; D remains unclear. The CDR3 covers 13 residues. Germline V gene sequence: CDR1 SGHNT, CDR2 YYREEE (reference sequence). The V end was cut by 5 bases, the J end by 3 bases, with 11 bases between.

This chain connects TRBV5-1 to TRBJ1-3; D is ambiguous. Trimming pared 6 bases from V and 0 bases from J, leaving 7 bases between. The CDR3 is made up of 13 amino acids. Per germline, CDR1 SGHRS and CDR2 YFSETQ. In DNA, the CDR3 is TGCGCCAGCAACTCCCCCTCTGGAAACACCATATATTTT. Translated: CASNSPSGNTIYF. The full variable domain, its missing parts supplied by reference TRBV5-1 and TRBJ1-3, is KAGVTQTPRYLIKTRGQQVTLSCSPISGHRSVSWYQQTPGQGLQFLFEYFSETQRNKGNFPGRFSGRQFSNSRSEMNVSTLELGDSALYLCASNSPSGNTIYFGEGSWLTVV.

The chain joins TRBV7-9 to TRBJ1-4; 7 nucleotides align to TRBD1. Germline CDR1 and CDR2: SEHNR and FQNEAQ (reference sequence). V shed 2 bases and J 8 bases; nucleotides not matched to a gene: 5. The CDR3 covers 14 residues. The CDR3 sequence: CASSLSQGVEKLFF. The CDR3, as DNA: TGTGCCAGCAGCTTAAGTCAGGGGGTAGAAAAACTGTTTTTT.

The V and J genes are TRBV7-2 and TRBJ2-7; a possible D gene is TRBD1 (5 bases). This CDR3 has 14 amino acids. V lost 1 base and J lost 4, with 11 bases in between. Per the germline V gene, CDR1 is SGHTA and CDR2 is FQGNSA. CDR3: CASSLVQGRYEQYV. In DNA, the CDR3 is TGTGCCAGCAGCTTAGTTCAGGGTCGGTACGAGCAGTACGTC.

The chain uses TRBV10-1 and TRBJ1-5; a possible D gene is TRBD1 (5 bases). V dropped 3 bases and J dropped 0 bases, with 12 bases sitting between them. Germline values: CDR1 WNHNN, CDR2 SYGVQD (reference sequence). This CDR3 has 16 residues. CDR3 coding DNA: TGCGCCAGCAGTGAACGGGGGGTTGGTAGCAATCAGCCCCAGCATTTT. Its translation: CASSERGVGSNQPQHF.

The rearrangement joins TRBV19 to TRBJ1-3; D gene ambiguous. Per the germline V gene, CDR1 is LNHDA and CDR2 is SQIVND (reference sequence). The CDR3 totals 14 residues. Between the trimmed V and J ends, which lost 7 bases and 4 bases, there was a span of 14 bases. The chain's CDR3 is CASNQQISGNTIYF. The CDR3 coding sequence is TGTGCCAGTAATCAACAGATCTCGGGAAACACCATATATTTT.

This rearrangement joins TRBV6-4 to TRBJ1-6, with 8 bases matching TRBD1. This CDR3 spans 15 amino acids. Losses at the gene ends were 5 bases for V and 9 bases for J; bases not matched to a gene: 9. Germline values: CDR1 MRHNA, CDR2 SNTAGT. DNA for the CDR3: TGTGCCAGCAGTATCGACAGGGGCCCGAGTTCACCCCTCCACTTT. Translated, it gives CASSIDRGPSSPLHF.

V is TRBV28 and J is TRBJ1-3; D ambiguous. Germline V gives CDR1 MDHEN, CDR2 SYDVKM. The CDR3 extends over 16 amino acids. V lost 2 bases and J 0 bases, leaving 11 bases between the germline ends. The CDR3 DNA follows: TGTGCCAGCAGTTTAGGGCTCAGTCGCTCTGGAAACACCATATATTTT. Translation gives CASSLGLSRSGNTIYF.

V usage is TRBV11-3 and J usage is TRBJ1-6, with D perhaps matching TRBD1 (6 bases). From germline, CDR1 is SGHNT and CDR2 YENEEA. V lost 4 bases and J 11 bases, leaving 15 bases between the germline ends. This CDR3 has 14 residues. Here the CDR3 DNA reads TGTGCCAGCAGCTCCGGTACAGGGACTACACCCCTCCACTTT. Its protein product is CASSSGTGTTPLHF.

The CDR3: CASTVGWKTDTQYF. Written as DNA, the CDR3 is TGTGCCAGCACCGTGGGCTGGAAGACAGATACGCAGTATTTT. The chain employs TRBV2 and TRBJ2-3; D not resolved. The V end lost 7 bases, the J end lost 3 bases, and 14 bases lay between the germline ends. Germline V lookup: CDR1 SNHLY, CDR2 FYNNEI. The CDR3 consists of 14 residues.

The chain carries TRBV7-2 and TRBJ2-5; D ambiguous. The CDR3 consists of 13 residues. V was clipped by 3 bases and J by 2 bases, with 7 bases between them. Germline CDR1 SGHTA, CDR2 FQGNSA. CDR3 sequence (DNA): TGTGCCAGCAGCTTTGGCAGACAAGAGACCCAGTACTTC. Protein: CASSFGRQETQYF.

The sample holds one count of this clone. This chain links TRBV27 with TRBJ1-1; 8 nucleotides match TRBD1. CDR1 and CDR2 from the germline V gene are MNHEY and SMNVEV (reference sequence). The CDR3 length is 15 residues. The junction had 10 bases not matched to a gene; V was cut back by 4 bases and J by 6 bases. In DNA, the CDR3 is TGTGCCAGCAGTTCCTCCATAGACAGGGGCGCTGAAGCTTTCTTT. Protein sequence: CASSSSIDRGAEAFF.

The chain carries TRBV28 and TRBJ2-5; 15 bases fit TRBD2. Trimming at V came to 3 bases and at J to 5 bases, leaving 13 bases not matched to a gene. The CDR3 has 19 residues. CDR1 MDHEN and CDR2 SYDVKM come from the germline V gene. CDR3 in DNA: TGTGCCAGCAGTTTCCAGGGACTAGCGGGAGGCCCAGAGTCGGAGACCCAGTACTTC. Its translation: CASSFQGLAGGPESETQYF.

The chain has TRBV4-3 and TRBJ2-2; TRBD2 matches 10 bases. Germline values: CDR1 LGHNA, CDR2 YSLEER. Trimming cost V 2 bases and J 4 bases; bases outside gene matches: 1. The CDR3 length is 15 residues. The CDR3 bases are TGCGCCAGCAGCCAAATAGCGGGGGGCACCGGGGAGCTGTTTTTT. As protein: CASSQIAGGTGELFF.

The CDR3 protein is CASSQIGLAGGPLAFDTQYF. The CDR3 DNA sequence: TGTGCCAGCAGCCAAATCGGACTAGCGGGGGGACCCCTGGCCTTTGATACGCAGTATTTT. The rearrangement uses TRBV4-2 and TRBJ2-3, with 14 bases aligning to TRBD2. CDR3 length equals 20 residues. The J segment lost 6 bases and the V segment lost 2 bases, leaving 16 bases of the junction unmatched. CDR1 and CDR2 from the germline V gene are LGHNA and YNFKEQ.

This clone was counted a single time. The rearrangement joins TRBV2 to TRBJ2-2; TRBD2 aligns across 11 bases. Trimming took 4 bases from V and 5 from J; bases not matched to a gene: 3. The germline V gene has CDR1 SNHLY and CDR2 FYNNEI. CDR3 length: 15 amino acids. DNA of the CDR3: TGTGCCAGCAGTGCGAGGACTAGCGGGACCGGGGAGCTGTTTTTT. Translation gives CASSARTSGTGELFF.

This sequence joins TRBV25-1 and TRBJ2-2; perhaps TRBD1 as D (6 bases). Per the germline V gene, CDR1 is MGHDK and CDR2 is SYGVNS. CDR3 size: 17 residues. V dropped 3 bases and J dropped 5 bases, with 19 bases sitting between them. The CDR3 DNA is TGTGCCAGCAGTGAGCCCGGGTCTGCCCAGGGGACCGGGGAGCTGTTTTTT. Translation: CASSEPGSAQGTGELFF.

The chain joins TRBV7-2 to TRBJ1-2; possibly TRBD1 for D (6 bases). The CDR3 is made up of 16 amino acids. Germline loops: CDR1 SGHTA, CDR2 FQGNSA. Trimming left V 4 bases short and J 2 bases short, with 17 bases between. The CDR3 nucleotides read TGTGCCAGCAGCTCCCCGACAGGCGATGTCAACTATGGCTACACCTTC. As protein: CASSSPTGDVNYGYTF.

This clone was seen a few times. The chain recombines TRBV14 with TRBJ2-3, with TRBD2 as a possible D gene (5 bases). The CDR3 runs to 15 residues. From germline, CDR1 is SGHDN and CDR2 FVKESK. V lost 1 base and J 1 base, leaving 9 bases between the germline ends. DNA for the CDR3: TGTGCCAGCAGCCAAGTCGGGATCCGCACAGATACGCAGTATTTT. It yields the protein CASSQVGIRTDTQYF. The full variable domain, rest sourced from reference TRBV14 and TRBJ2-3, is EAGVTQFPSHSVIEKGQTVTLRCDPISGHDNLYWYRRVMGKEIKFLLHFVKESKQDESGMPNNRFLAERTGGTYSTLKVQPAELEDSGVYFCASSQVGIRTDTQYFGPGTRLTVL.

The table lists this clone with a few counts. This chain links TRBV7-8 with TRBJ2-7; 8 positions agree with TRBD2. Germline CDR1 SGHVS, CDR2 FQNEAQ. With 5 bases clipped from V and 2 bases from J, the junction kept 20 bases outside the gene matches. This CDR3 region has 19 residues. CDR3: CASSPGGGGLGASPYEQYF. CDR3 coding DNA: TGTGCCAGCAGCCCGGGAGGGGGTGGACTTGGGGCTTCTCCCTACGAGCAGTACTTC.

This clone was counted once. This chain links TRBV2 with TRBJ2-1; 12 bases match TRBD2. V shed 8 bases and J 8 bases; nucleotides not matched to a gene: 13. Per germline, CDR1 SNHLY and CDR2 FYNNEI. CDR3 length: 16 amino acids. For the CDR3, the DNA is TGTGCCAGCCTCCCGGGGGGGACTAGCGGGTTGGATGAGCAGTTCTTC. Translation gives CASLPGGTSGLDEQFF.

The genes are TRBV3-1 (or the pseudogene TRBV3-2) and TRBJ2-3; possibly TRBD2 for D (6 bases). The germline V gene encodes CDR1 LGHDT and CDR2 YNNKEL (reference sequence). The CDR3 runs to 16 residues. Trimming removed 1 base at V and 8 bases at J, with 19 bases between. CDR3 sequence: CASSQARDLRQATQYF. The CDR3 nucleotides read TGTGCCAGCAGCCAAGCCCGGGACTTACGTCAGGCTACGCAGTATTTT.

The gene calls are TRBV7-2 and TRBJ2-5; tentatively, D is TRBD1 (6 bases). The CDR3 has 14 residues. Germline CDR1 is SGHTA and CDR2 is FQGNSA. The V gene lost 6 bases and the J gene lost 0 bases, with 11 bases spanning the gap. The CDR3 DNA reads as TGTGCCAGCAGACTAGACAGGAACCAAGAGACCCAGTACTTC. Amino acids: CASRLDRNQETQYF. Full variable domain (outside the CDR3, taken from reference TRBV7-2 and TRBJ2-5): GAGVSQSPSNKVTEKGKDVELRCDPISGHTALYWYRQSLGQGLEFLIYFQGNSAPDKSGLPSDRFSAERTGGSVSTLTIQRTQQEDSAVYLCASRLDRNQETQYFGPGTRLLVL.